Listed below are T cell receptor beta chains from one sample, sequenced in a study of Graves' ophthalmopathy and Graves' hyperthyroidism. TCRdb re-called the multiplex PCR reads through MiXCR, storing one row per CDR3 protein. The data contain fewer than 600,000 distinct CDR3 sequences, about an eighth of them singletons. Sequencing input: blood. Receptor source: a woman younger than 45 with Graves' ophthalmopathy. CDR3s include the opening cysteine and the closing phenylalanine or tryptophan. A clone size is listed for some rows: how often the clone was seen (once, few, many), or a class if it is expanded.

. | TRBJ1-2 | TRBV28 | CASTQGQGYGYTF
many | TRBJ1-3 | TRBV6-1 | CASAGTGVGNTIYF
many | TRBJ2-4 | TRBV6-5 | CASSYSASGGKNIQYF
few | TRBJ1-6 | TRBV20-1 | CSARASGQNYNSPLHF
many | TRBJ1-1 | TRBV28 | CATGTGGGSTEAFF
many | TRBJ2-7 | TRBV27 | CASLSPAKRTGITYEQYF
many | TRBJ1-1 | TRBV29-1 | CSVEVRDRGTEAFF
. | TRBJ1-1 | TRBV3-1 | CASSRMRTGASRTEAFF
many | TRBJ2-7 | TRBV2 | CASKILESSYEQYF
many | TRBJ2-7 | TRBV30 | CAWSSGQRGWYEQYF
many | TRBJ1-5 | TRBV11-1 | CASSPFVGQGAGQPQHF
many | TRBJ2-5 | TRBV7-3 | CASSLTGTAGLETQYF
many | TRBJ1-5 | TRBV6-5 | CASGFLGSGPQHF
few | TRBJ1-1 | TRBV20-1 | CSARDGLRALSEAFF
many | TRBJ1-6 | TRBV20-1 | CSARGVGGLSNSPLHF
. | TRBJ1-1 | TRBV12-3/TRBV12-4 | CASVVNAEACF
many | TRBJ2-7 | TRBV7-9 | CASSEARGAYEQYF
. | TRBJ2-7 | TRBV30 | CAWSSPGPYSYEQYF
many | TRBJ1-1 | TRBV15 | CATSPDLTQRGTEAFF
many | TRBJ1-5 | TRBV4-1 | CASSQGQDQPQHF
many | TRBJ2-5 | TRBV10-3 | CAISRDSQETQYF
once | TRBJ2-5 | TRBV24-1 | CATSDGGSETQYF
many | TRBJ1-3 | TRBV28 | CASSVSDRPGNTIYF
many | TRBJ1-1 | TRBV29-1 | CSVEVDRRNTEAFF
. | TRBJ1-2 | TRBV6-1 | CASWPGQGVGGYTF
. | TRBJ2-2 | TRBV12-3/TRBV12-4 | CASSQLTSENTGELFF
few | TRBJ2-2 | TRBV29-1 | CSVEFRSASPGELFF
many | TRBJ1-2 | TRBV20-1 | CRLPGGGGGYTF
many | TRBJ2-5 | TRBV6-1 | CASSEWTGTQETQYF
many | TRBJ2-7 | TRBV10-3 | CAIRTSGGEQYF
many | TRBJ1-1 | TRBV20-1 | CSARVQVTGTEAFF